This T cell receptor beta chain was identified in a study of cytomegalovirus exposure and HLA in healthy donors (dated by TCRdb to 2017 to 2019). About the full investigation: An earlier analysis of more than 550 of the donors reported over 250 Gb of sequence data and around 120 million unique TCR beta sequences obtained from some 200 million T cells. Roughly 300 gigabases of sequencing data and approximately 84 million unique TCR sequences were included in an early release covering around 650 HLA-typed donors. Of the 300 to 500 genotyped donors, over 80% were placed in the genetic ancestry cluster associated with self-reported Caucasian donors. The study was designed to test whether signatures of past pathogen exposure could be identified by cataloging public T cell receptors. The T cell repertoires of under 750 subjects were profiled by immunosequencing and related to cytomegalovirus serostatus. Besides the first cohort of some 670 subjects, a separate validation cohort made up of 120 different subjects was used. The study combined high-throughput TCR immunosequencing, statistical association of individual TCRs with disease status, and machine learning to predict cytomegalovirus infection status. In a later analysis, previously published TCR beta repertoires from several hundred donors were re-analyzed and high-resolution HLA genotyping was added so that TCR occurrence patterns could be studied. Rather than using new phenotypic data, the later analysis identified candidate immune exposures from TCR beta sequences and from how often those sequences occurred across donors. An earlier analysis of more than 450 of the donors used high-throughput TCR beta sequencing to judge whether each TCR beta V gene segment behaved as functional or pseudogenic. Donor age, sex, ethnicity and CMV serostatus were compiled together with the repertoire data. A later genetic analysis took genome-wide SNP genotypes for about three fifths of the roughly 670 donors and used that subset as a discovery cohort. Every discovery cohort repertoire had been produced on one sequencing platform. Class I and class II HLA loci were covered by the typing at four-digit resolution. The number of donors typed differed by locus, with roughly 620-640 for A, B, C, DRB1 and DQB1, around 560 for DQA1, over 600 for DPA1, and approximately 470 for DPB1. Because of strong linkage in the cohort, five DR-DQ haplotypes were treated as single units for association and clustering. Among 398 genotyped donors of the cohort, an average of approximately 240,000 unique TCR beta nucleotide sequences was sequenced per donor, of which about 18% were non-productive. Overall results and qualifications from the work: The earlier analysis of approximately 560 of the donors excluded 15 to 20 rarely observed V segments, including chromosome 9 orphons, because counts were too low. The presence/absence analyses assumed that sequencing depth was roughly uniform across donors, and that assumption may not be true. In an earlier analysis of several hundred of the donors, most TCR beta V segments were observed in productive rearrangements about 90% or about 30% of the time, broadly matching IMGT annotations. In a later analysis, TCR association rates were found to vary across HLA loci, with the most associated TCRs seen for DRB1 alleles and the fewest for HLA-C alleles. A later analysis found that most CMV-associated TCR beta chains appeared HLA-restricted, with HLA associations seemingly driven largely by CMV exposure. Most TCR sequences were observed very rarely across donors, whereas some public TCRs were present in many individuals. It was suggested by the authors that the approach could potentially be generalized to other disease states and immunological phenotypes. In a later analysis, HLA-associated TCR beta chains showed more clonal expansion and lower generation probabilities than non-associated chains that were equally common. Because some donors lacked HLA typing at each locus, the association tests relied only on the typed subset. A further reported finding was that TCR beta sequences accurately predicted the HLA-A and HLA-B alleles for most subjects in the first cohort. The 87-base-pair reads could not distinguish some IMGT-functional V segments, including TRBV6-2 and TRBV6-3, so those segments were excluded. This cohort had only TCR beta chains sequenced, and the lack of alpha or paired-chain data limited which features could be detected. Three of the identified cytomegalovirus-associated TCR beta chains were confirmed in vitro to be specific for cytomegalovirus antigens. In a later genetic analysis, fewer N-insertions in productive TCRs were reported among donors in an Asian-associated ancestry cluster than the roughly 700-donor mean. The classifier was reported to diagnose cytomegalovirus status with high specificity and sensitivity in both the original cohort and the validation cohort. A cluster of highly shared sequence variants was judged likely to represent a technical artifact of the sequencing pipeline. CMV serostatus was the only immune exposure information available for the cohort. Correlated functional status among segregating V segments might reflect linkage disequilibrium, but an unknown experimental factor could not be ruled out. A total of fewer than 200 TCR beta chains were listed by the study as associated with cytomegalovirus. At a false discovery rate of 0.05, a later analysis linked 16,951 TCR beta sequences to specific HLA alleles. V-gene and J-gene trimming of TCR beta chains was associated with a missense DCLRE1C variant in a later genetic analysis, and the association was replicated in an independent cohort. When HLA alleles, especially DR and DQ, strongly co-occurred, TCR associations were difficult to assign to individual alleles. A later analysis reported that several top co-occurrence clusters appeared linked to parvovirus B19, influenza, CMV and Epstein-Barr virus.

Library creation used the immunoSEQ multiplex PCR assay. For the multiplex PCR, a mixture combining 60 forward primers for TCR Vbeta segments and 13 reverse primers for TCR Jbeta segments was used. The CDR3 region of rearranged TCR beta genes was amplified from genomic DNA with a multiplex PCR assay. The Illumina HiSeq System was used to sequence the amplified TCR beta libraries as 87-base-pair reads. Per the authors' processing: Across the 600 to 700 repertoires, a later analysis counted tens of millions of unique TCR beta chains, some 11 million of which were shared by at least two donors. Raw reads were error-corrected and collapsed into unique sequences by a nearest-neighbor algorithm in which closely related sequences were merged to remove PCR and sequencing errors. V, D and J gene segments were assigned by aligning CDR3 sequences to IMGT reference sequences. For a sequence to be retained, at least a six-nucleotide match to both a V gene segment and a J gene segment was required. Rearrangements were called productive when the CDR3 lacked stop codons and stayed in frame with V and J; all others were non-productive. CDR3 was defined by IMGT convention, running from the second conserved V-encoded cysteine to the conserved J-encoded phenylalanine. The earlier analysis of about 610 of the donors excluded any sequence lacking an unambiguous match to a single V gene segment. An earlier analysis of approximately 590 of the donors classified V segments as functional when productive rearrangements were above 56.7% and as segregating when the standard deviation between donors was above 5%. A statistical classification framework was built for diagnosing cytomegalovirus status from the catalog of TCR beta chain sequences. In a later analysis, V and J genes were assigned by comparing TCR nucleotide sequences against IMGT/GENE-DB human TR gene sequences. In a later analysis, CDR3 sequences and most-parsimonious VDJ recombination scenarios were assigned using the TCRdist pipeline. A later analysis defined each TCR beta chain by its CDR3 amino acid sequence plus V-gene family, and excluded reads lacking a unique V-gene family. To address suspected cross-contamination and a sequencing artifact, a later analysis removed roughly 640 highly shared, low-generation-probability nucleotide sequences. For each public chain, a later analysis derived a clonal expansion index from normalized ranks of inferred template counts within each repertoire. A later analysis computed generation probabilities with a VDJ recombination model fitted to out-of-frame rearrangements, and checked the results against IGoR. In a later analysis, TCR-TCR, TCR-HLA and TCR-CMV co-occurrence was scored with hypergeometric tests, and a repertoire-size bias correction was applied to TCR pairs. In a later analysis, false discovery rates were estimated by permuting HLA or CMV assignments 20 times. In a later analysis, co-occurring TCRs were grouped using DBSCAN, with TCRdist sequence similarity added in when clustering inside HLA-allele-positive subsets. Co-occurrence clustering excluded repertoires with fewer than 30,000 or more than 120,000 public chains, plus five with anomalous nucleotide sharing. TCRdb took over this immuneACCESS table, retaining in-frame rearrangements with V and J assigned. Such tables are incomplete; in checked studies, under half of the missing clones stem from an unresolved V gene, and the remainder is unexplained. V and J calls and clone size follow that table, whereas D and trimming were derived from the DNA. This sample comprises some 140,000 clones, approximately 80% of them detected only once. Of the sample, around 5.6% is held by the ten largest clones.

Measured from the cysteine to the phenylalanine, the CDR3 is 16 residues long. Only the CDR3 DNA stays, 48 bases, in frame from base 1. Reading the germline V gene (reference sequence) gives CDR1 SGHKS and CDR2 YYEKEE. The germline V end is reduced by 4 bases and the J end by 9 bases; junction bases left unmatched: 16. The cohort was made up of several hundred healthy bone marrow donors. At the time of sampling, all cohort members were nominally healthy, though unrecorded immune exposures were likely present. The donor was CMV seropositive and was included in the group of 250 to 300 seropositive cohort members. Each donor provided a peripheral blood sample, and peripheral blood mononuclear cells were used for TCR beta sequencing. The Qiagen DNeasy Blood Extraction Kit was used to extract genomic DNA from the blood cell samples. Note on this clone: No antigen is known for it. No base quality values were provided; no much bigger clone lies one nucleotide off.

This clonotype was obtained from a woman in her thirties or forties in good health and CMV-seropositive. The chain couples TRBV5-5 to TRBJ2-4; 7 of the junction bases match TRBD2. The source material was PBMCs. The nucleotide sequence reads as follows: TGTGCCAGCAGCCCCCAAGTATTAGCGGGCGGCGGCATTCAGTACTTC. It translates as CASSPQVLAGGGIQYF. The reference TRBV5-5 and TRBJ2-4 proteins fill in what lies around the CDR3, so the full variable domain reads DAGVTQSPTHLIKTRGQQVTLRCSPISGHKSVSWYQQVLGQGPQFIFQYYEKEERGRGNFPDRFSARQFPNYSSELNVNALLLGDSALYLCASSPQVLAGGGIQYFGAGTRLSVL.